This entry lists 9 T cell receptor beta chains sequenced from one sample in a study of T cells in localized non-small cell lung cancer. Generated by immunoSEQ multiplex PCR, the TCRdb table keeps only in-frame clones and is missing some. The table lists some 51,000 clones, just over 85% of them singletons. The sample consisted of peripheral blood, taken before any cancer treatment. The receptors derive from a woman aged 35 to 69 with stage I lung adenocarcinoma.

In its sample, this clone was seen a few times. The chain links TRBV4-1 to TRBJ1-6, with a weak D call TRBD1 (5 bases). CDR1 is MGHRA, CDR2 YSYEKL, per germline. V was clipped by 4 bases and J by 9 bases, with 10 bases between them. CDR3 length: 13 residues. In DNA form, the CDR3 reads TGCGCCAGCAGCCCGTTGGGGGGTTCACCCCTCCACTTT. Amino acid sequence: CASSPLGGSPLHF.

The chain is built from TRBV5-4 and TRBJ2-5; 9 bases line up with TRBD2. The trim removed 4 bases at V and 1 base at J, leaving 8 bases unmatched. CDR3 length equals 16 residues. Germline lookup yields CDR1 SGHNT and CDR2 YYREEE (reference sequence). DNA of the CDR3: TGTGCCAGCAGCCGGGCGAGCGGGGGGATCCAAGAGACCCAGTACTTC. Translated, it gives CASSRASGGIQETQYF.

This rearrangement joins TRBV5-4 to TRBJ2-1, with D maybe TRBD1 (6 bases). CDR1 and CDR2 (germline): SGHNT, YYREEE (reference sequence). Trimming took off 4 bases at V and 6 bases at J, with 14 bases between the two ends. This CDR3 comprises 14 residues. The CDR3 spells CASSPWGRGNEQFF. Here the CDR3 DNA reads TGTGCCAGCAGCCCCTGGGGCAGGGGCAATGAGCAGTTCTTC.

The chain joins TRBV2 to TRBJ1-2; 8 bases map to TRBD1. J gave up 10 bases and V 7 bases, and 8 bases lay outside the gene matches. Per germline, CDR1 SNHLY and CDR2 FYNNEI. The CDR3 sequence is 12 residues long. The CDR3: CASNLWDRSYTF. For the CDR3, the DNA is TGTGCCAGCAATCTTTGGGACAGGTCCTACACCTTC.

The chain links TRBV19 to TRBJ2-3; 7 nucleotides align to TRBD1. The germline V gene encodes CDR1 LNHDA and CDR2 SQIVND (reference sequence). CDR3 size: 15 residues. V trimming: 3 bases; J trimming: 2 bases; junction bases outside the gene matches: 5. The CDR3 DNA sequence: TGTGCCAGTAGTATGGGACAGAGATTCACAGATACGCAGTATTTT. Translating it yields CASSMGQRFTDTQYF.

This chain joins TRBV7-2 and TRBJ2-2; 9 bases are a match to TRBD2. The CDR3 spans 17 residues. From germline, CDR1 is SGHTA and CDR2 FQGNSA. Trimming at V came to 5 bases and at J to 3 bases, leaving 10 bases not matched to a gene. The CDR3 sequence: CASSRRVAGAHTGELFF. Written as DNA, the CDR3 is TGTGCCAGCAGCCGACGAGTAGCGGGGGCCCACACCGGGGAGCTGTTTTTT. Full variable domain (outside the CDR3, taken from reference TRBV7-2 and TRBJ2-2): GAGVSQSPSNKVTEKGKDVELRCDPISGHTALYWYRQSLGQGLEFLIYFQGNSAPDKSGLPSDRFSAERTGGSVSTLTIQRTQQEDSAVYLCASSRRVAGAHTGELFFGEGSRLTVL.

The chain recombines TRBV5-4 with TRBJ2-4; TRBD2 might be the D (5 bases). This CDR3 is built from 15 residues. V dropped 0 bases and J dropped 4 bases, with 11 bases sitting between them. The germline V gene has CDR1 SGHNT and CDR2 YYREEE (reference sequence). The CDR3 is CASSLAGMAKNIQYF. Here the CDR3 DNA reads TGTGCCAGCAGCTTGGCCGGGATGGCAAAAAACATTCAGTACTTC. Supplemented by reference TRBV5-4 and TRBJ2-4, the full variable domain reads ETGVTQSPTHLIKTRGQQVTLRCSSQSGHNTVSWYQQALGQGPQFIFQYYREEENGRGNFPPRFSGLQFPNYSSELNVNALELDDSALYLCASSLAGMAKNIQYFGAGTRLSVL.

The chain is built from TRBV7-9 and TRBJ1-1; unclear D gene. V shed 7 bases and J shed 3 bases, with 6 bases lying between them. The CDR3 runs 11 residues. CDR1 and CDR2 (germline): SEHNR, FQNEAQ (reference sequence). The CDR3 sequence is CASTLDTEAFF. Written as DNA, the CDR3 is TGTGCCAGCACCCTGGACACTGAAGCTTTCTTT.

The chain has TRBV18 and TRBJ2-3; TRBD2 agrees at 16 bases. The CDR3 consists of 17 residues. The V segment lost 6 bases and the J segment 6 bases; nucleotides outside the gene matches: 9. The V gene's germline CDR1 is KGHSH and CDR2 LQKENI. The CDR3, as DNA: TGTGCCAGCTCGCCAGCCGGGACTAGCGGGGGGGCGGATACGCAGTATTTT. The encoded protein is CASSPAGTSGGADTQYF.